The entry below gives a single T cell receptor beta chain sequence along with its context. Antigen specificity is unknown. V lost 5 bases and J lost 4, with 15 bases in between. CDR3 length: 14 amino acids. From germline, CDR1 is SGHTA and CDR2 FQGNSA. The data belong to a study of cytomegalovirus exposure and HLA in healthy donors. Study-wide results and limits: In vitro assays verified that three CMV-associated chains recognized CMV antigens specifically. The study designated 150 or so TCR beta chains cytomegalovirus-associated.

60 Vbeta and 13 Jbeta primers were used in PCR. Sequencing was performed with immunoSEQ multiplex PCR; in TCRdb, only in-frame clones are kept and a portion is missing. Here the sample spans 130,000 to 150,000 clones, 60% to 85% being singletons. The receptor was isolated from a middle-aged man in good health and CMV-seropositive. This sequence joins TRBV7-2 and TRBJ2-7; D remains ambiguous. Sequenced sample: PBMCs. The CDR3 sequence: CASSVYRVTYEQYF. CDR3 sequence (DNA): TGTGCCAGCAGCGTTTACCGGGTTACATACGAGCAGTACTTC.